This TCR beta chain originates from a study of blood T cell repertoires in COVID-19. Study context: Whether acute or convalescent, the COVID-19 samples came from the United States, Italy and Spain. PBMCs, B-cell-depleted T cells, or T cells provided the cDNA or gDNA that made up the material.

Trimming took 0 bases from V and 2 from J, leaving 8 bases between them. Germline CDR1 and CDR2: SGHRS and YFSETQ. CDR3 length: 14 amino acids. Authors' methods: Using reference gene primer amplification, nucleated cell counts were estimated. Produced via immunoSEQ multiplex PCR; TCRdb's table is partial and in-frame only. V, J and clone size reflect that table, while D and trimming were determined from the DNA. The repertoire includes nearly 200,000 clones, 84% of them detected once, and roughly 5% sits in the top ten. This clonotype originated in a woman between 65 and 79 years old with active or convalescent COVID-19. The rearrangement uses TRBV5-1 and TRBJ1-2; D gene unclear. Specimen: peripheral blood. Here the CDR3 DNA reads TGCGCCAGCAGCTTGGCACCGGGAAACTATGGCTACACCTTC. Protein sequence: CASSLAPGNYGYTF.